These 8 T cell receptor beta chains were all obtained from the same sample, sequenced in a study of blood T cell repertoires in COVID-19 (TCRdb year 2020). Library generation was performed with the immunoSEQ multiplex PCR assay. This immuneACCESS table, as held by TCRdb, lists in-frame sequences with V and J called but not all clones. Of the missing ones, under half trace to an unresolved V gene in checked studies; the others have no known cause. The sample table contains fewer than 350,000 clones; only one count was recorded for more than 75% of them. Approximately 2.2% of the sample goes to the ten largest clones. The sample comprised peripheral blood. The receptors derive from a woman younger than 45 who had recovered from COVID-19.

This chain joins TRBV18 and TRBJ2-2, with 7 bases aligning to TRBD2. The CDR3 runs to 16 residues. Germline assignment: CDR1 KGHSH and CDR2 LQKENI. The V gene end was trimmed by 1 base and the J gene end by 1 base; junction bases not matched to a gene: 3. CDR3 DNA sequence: TGTGCCAGCTCACCACTCTCTAGCGGGAACACCGGGGAGCTGTTTTTT. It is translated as CASSPLSSGNTGELFF. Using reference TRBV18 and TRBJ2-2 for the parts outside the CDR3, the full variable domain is NAGVMQNPRHLVRRRGQEARLRCSPMKGHSHVYWYRQLPEEGLKFMVYLQKENIIDESGMPKERFSAEFPKEGPSILRIQQVVRGDSAAYFCASSPLSSGNTGELFFGEGSRLTVL.

The CDR3 DNA reads TGTGCCAGCAGTTACCTCCGGACAGATGAAGCTTTCTTT. It specifies CASSYLRTDEAFF. J is TRBJ1-1 and V is TRBV6-5, with D possibly being TRBD1 (6 bases). V lost 2 bases to trimming and J lost 7 bases, with 11 bases between them. This CDR3 spans 13 amino acids. Germline CDR1 and CDR2: MNHEY and SVGAGI.

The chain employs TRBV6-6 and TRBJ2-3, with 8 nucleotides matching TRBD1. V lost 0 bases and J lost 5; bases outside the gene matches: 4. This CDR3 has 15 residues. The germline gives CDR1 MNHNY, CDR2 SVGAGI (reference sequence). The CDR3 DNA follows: TGTGCCAGCAGTTACTCGAGCAGGGGGCGAGATACGCAGTATTTT. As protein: CASSYSSRGRDTQYF.

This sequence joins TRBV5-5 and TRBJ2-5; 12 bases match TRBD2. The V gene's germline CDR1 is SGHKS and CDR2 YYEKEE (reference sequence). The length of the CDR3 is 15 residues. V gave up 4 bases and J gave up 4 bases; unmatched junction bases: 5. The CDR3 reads CASSRGTSGRETQYF. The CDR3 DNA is TGTGCCAGCAGCCGAGGGACTAGCGGGCGAGAGACCCAGTACTTC.

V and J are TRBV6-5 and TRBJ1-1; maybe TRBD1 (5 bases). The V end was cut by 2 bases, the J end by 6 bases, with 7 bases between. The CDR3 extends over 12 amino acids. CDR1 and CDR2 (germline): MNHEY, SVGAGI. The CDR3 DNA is TGTGCCAGCAGTTACGCGGGGGCTGAAGCTTTCTTT. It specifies CASSYAGAEAFF.

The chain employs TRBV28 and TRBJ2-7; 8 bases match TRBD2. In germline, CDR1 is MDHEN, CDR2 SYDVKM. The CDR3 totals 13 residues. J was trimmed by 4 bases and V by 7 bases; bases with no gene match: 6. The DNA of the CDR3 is TGTGCCAGCACCCCTGGCGGGGGGTACGAGCAGTACTTC. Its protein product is CASTPGGGYEQYF.

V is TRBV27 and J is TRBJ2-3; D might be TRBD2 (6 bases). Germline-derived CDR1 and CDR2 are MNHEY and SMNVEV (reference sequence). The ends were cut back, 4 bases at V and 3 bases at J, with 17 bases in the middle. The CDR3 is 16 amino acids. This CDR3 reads CASSSAPGLVTDTQYF. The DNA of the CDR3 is TGTGCCAGCAGTTCGGCTCCGGGACTCGTTACAGATACGCAGTATTTT.

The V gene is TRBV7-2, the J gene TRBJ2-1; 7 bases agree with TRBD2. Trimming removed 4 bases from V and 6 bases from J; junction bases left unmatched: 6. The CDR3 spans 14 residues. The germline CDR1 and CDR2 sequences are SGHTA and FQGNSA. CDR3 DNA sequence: TGTGCCAGCAGCTATACGGGACTACTCAATGAGCAGTTCTTC. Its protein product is CASSYTGLLNEQFF.